This TCR beta chain was identified during a study of T cell responses to AZD1222 COVID-19 vaccine (dated by TCRdb to 2020 to 2023). Concerning the study at large: AZD1222 recipients with second doses at about 4 weeks or about 12 weeks were pooled, because spike-specific TCR depth and breadth did not differ between schedules. Trial participants were enrolled by age into subgroups of 18-55, 56-69 and 70-plus years, and about 150, 27 and 61 TCR-sequenced participants, respectively, were included in these subgroups. A total of over 230 trial participants underwent TCR sequencing, of whom some 200 had received two doses of AZD1222 and roughly 26 had received two doses of the MenACWY control vaccine.

The germline V gene gives CDR1 as MNHEY and CDR2 as SVGEGT. V has 6 bases trimmed and J has 2 bases trimmed; junction bases matching no gene number 2. Measured from the cysteine to the phenylalanine, the CDR3 is 13 residues long. Only the CDR3 region is kept as DNA, spanning 39 bases read in frame from base 1. General findings and caveats noted by the study authors: Most participants were white British and females outnumbered males, and the authors suggested that clonal diversity may have been underestimated. Reportedly, almost half of the unique spike-specific TCRs recognized epitopes lying outside the regions that are mutated in the B.1.351 and B.1.1.7 variants. In the small 56-69-year group, the increase in depth fell short of significance, most likely because of low power. Conclusions about previously exposed vaccinees are limited, since just six AZD1222 recipients were seropositive for SARS-CoV-2 at baseline. Because no day 14 peak-response samples were available, the repertoires could be characterized only after the peak T cell response. A significant rise in spike-specific TCR breadth and depth was observed after two AZD1222 doses relative to day 0 and relative to MenACWY recipients. Vaccine-associated CD4 TCRs spanned the whole spike protein, with dominant responses in regions 160-218 and 743-854.

The CDR3 regions of human TCRbeta chains were analyzed by immunosequencing. Under the source paper's analysis protocol: Repertoire TCRs were checked for matches against a reference library of SARS-CoV-2-specific TCRs that had been generated using the MIRA antigen-specificity platform. Breadth meant the fraction of unique TCRs that were SARS-CoV-2-associated, whereas depth meant the fraction of total T cells that were SARS-CoV-2-associated. Using the MIRA data, each spike-specific TCR was assigned both to the spike region to which the TCR was reactive and to a CD4 or CD8 class. Log10-transformed breadth and depth values were compared by one-way ANOVA with Sidak's multiple comparisons tests. TCRdb provides this immuneACCESS table in a form limited to in-frame rearrangements. Some clones are lacking; in checked studies, under half of them reflect an unresolved V gene, and why the rest are absent is not known. V and J calls and clone size follow that table, whereas D and trimming were derived from the DNA. The sample yields some 150,000 clones; 90% were counted once. Approximately 2% of the sample goes to the ten largest clones.

In the case of this clone: No cognate antigen has been identified for it. Base qualities are not at hand, and no much larger clone is one base apart.

This sample's time point label indicates: baseline before first vaccination. Samples from vaccinated people were obtained from the UK trials COV001 and COV002, which included a single-blind randomized controlled phase 2/3 trial of AZD1222 (ChAdOx1 nCoV-19) in healthy adults. Trial participant PBMC samples were collected at day 0 and day 28 after the second dose for TCRbeta chain sequencing. Sequenced here: peripheral blood, sampled on day 0 of AZD1222 vaccination. This clonotype was obtained from an adult in good health. Rearrangement joined TRBV6-2 or TRBV6-3 to TRBJ2-7; TRBD2 matches 9 bases in the middle. The sequenced DNA is TGTGCCAGCAGCCTAGCGGGAACCTACGAGCAGTACTTC. Its translation reads: CASSLAGTYEQYF.